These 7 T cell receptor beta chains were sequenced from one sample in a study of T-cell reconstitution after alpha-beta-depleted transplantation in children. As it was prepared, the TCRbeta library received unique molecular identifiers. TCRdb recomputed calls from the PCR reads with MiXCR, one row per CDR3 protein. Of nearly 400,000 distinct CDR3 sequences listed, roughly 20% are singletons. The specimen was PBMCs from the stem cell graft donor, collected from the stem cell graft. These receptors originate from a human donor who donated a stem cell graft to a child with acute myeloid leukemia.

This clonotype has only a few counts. CDR3 coding DNA: TGTGCCAGCAGGAGGATCATCCTCCGGGACGGGACAGATACGCAGTATTTT. Its protein is CASRRIILRDGTDTQYF. This chain links TRBV27 with TRBJ2-3, with D tentatively TRBD1 or TRBD2 (5 bases each). Trimming left V 6 bases short and J 3 bases short, with 22 bases between. Germline CDR1 MNHEY, CDR2 SMNVEV (reference sequence). The CDR3 covers 17 residues.

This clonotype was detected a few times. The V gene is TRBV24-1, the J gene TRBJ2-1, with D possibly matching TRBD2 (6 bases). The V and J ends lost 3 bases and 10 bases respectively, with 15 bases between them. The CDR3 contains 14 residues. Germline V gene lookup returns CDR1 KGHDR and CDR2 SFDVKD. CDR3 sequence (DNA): TGTGCCACCAGTGATGGGGGGACTCCCTCCGAGCAGTTCTTC. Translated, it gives CATSDGGTPSEQFF.

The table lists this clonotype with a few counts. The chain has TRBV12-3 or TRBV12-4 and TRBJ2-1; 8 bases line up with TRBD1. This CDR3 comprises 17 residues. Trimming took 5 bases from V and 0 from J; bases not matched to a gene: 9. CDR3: CASSHGQGLSSYNEQFF. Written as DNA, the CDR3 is TGTGCCAGCAGTCACGGACAGGGCCTGAGCTCCTACAATGAGCAGTTCTTC.

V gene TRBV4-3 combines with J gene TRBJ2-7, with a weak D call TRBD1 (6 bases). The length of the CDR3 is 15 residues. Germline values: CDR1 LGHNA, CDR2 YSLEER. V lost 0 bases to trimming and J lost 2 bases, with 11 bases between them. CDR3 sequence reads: CASSQDDSGAYEQYF. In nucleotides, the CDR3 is TGCGCCAGCAGCCAAGATGACTCAGGGGCCTACGAGCAGTACTTC.

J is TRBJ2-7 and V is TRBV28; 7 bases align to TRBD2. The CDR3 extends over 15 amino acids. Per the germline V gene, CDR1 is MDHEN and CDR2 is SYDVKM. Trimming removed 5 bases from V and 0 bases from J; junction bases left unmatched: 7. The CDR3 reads CASSALRESSYEQYF. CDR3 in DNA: TGTGCCAGCAGTGCACTGCGGGAGAGCTCCTACGAGCAGTACTTC. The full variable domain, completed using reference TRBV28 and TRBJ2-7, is DVKVTQSSRYLVKRTGEKVFLECVQDMDHENMFWYRQDPGLGLRLIYFSYDVKMKEKGDIPEGYSVSREKKERFSLILESASTNQTSMYLCASSALRESSYEQYFGPGTRLTVT.

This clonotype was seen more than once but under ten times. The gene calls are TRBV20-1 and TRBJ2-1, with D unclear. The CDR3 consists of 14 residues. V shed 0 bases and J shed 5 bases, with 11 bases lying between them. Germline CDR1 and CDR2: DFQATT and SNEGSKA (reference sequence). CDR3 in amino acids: CSAREGSGNNEQFF. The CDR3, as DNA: TGCAGTGCTAGAGAGGGGTCTGGGAACAATGAGCAGTTCTTC.

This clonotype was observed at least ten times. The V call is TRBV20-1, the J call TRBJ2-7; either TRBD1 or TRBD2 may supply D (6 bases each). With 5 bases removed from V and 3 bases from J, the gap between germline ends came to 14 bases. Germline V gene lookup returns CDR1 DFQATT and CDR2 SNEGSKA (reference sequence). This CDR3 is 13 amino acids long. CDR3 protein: CSAARDIYYEQYF. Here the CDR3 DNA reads TGCAGTGCTGCGCGGGACATATACTACGAGCAGTACTTC.